The present entry profiles one T cell receptor (beta chain) with its context. Its cognate antigen is unknown. The PCR used 60 Vbeta and 13 Jbeta primers. Using immunoSEQ multiplex PCR, the repertoire was profiled, and TCRdb retains in-frame clones only, with some absent. The sample holds roughly 200,000 clones, 87% seen once. This entry comes from a study of cytomegalovirus exposure and HLA in healthy donors. Germline V gene data show CDR1 as SNHLY and CDR2 as FYNNEI. The CDR3 runs 13 residues. Trimming took 6 bases from V and 8 from J; bases not matched to a gene: 6. Study-wide results and limits: Reported findings show TCR beta sequences accurately forecast HLA-A and HLA-B alleles in most subjects. The availability of immune exposure information extended only to CMV serostatus.

The specimen sequenced was PBMCs. This chain links TRBV2 with TRBJ1-4; TRBD1 matches 7 bases. The receptor was isolated from a boy aged 2-9 years in good health and CMV-seronegative. The CDR3 bases are TGTGCCAGCAGAGACAGGGAAGGGGAAAAACTGTTTTTT. This codes for CASRDREGEKLFF.